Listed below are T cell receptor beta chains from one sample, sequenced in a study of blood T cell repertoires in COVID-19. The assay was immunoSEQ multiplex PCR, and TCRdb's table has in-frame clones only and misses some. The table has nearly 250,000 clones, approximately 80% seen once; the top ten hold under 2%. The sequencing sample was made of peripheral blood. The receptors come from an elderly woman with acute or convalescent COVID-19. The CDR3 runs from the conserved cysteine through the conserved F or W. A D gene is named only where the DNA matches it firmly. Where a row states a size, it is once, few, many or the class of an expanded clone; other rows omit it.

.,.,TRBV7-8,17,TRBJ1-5,CASSLVPLGARGQPQHF,TGTGCCAGCAGCTTAGTTCCACTAGGGGCCAGGGGCCAGCCCCAGCATTTT
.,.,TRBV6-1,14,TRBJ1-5,CASSETQGLQPQHF,TGTGCCAGCAGTGAAACTCAGGGTCTCCAGCCCCAGCATTTT
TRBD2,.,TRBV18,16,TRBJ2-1,CASSPGGLARYNEQFF,TGTGCCAGCTCACCTGGAGGACTAGCGCGTTACAATGAGCAGTTCTTC
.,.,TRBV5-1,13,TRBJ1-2,CASSLQDPYGYTF,TGCGCCAGCAGCTTGCAGGATCCCTATGGCTACACCTTC
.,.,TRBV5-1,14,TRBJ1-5,CASSLQGGNQPQHF,TGCGCCAGCAGCCTACAGGGCGGCAATCAGCCCCAGCATTTT
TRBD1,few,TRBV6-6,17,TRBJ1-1,CASSRDRGQTMNTEAFF,TGTGCCAGCAGCCGAGACAGGGGCCAAACTATGAACACTGAAGCTTTCTTT
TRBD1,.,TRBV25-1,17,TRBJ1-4,CASSPPGQGGTNEKLFF,TGTGCCAGCAGTCCTCCCGGACAGGGAGGAACTAATGAAAAACTGTTTTTT
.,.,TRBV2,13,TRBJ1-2,CASTLNQVSGYTF,TGTGCCAGCACCCTCAACCAGGTCTCCGGCTACACCTTC
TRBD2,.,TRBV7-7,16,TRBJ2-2,CAGIGTSGRNTGELFF,TGTGCTGGAATAGGGACTAGCGGGAGGAACACCGGGGAGCTGTTTTTT
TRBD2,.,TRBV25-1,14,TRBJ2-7,CASSAPGGPYEQYF,TGTGCCAGCAGTGCGCCGGGGGGTCCCTACGAGCAGTACTTC
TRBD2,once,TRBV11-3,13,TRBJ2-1,CASSPGLAYEQFF,TGTGCCAGCAGCCCCGGACTAGCGTACGAGCAGTTCTTC
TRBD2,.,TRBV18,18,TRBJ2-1,CASSPPPRASGYRNEQFF,TGTGCCAGCTCACCACCGCCTAGGGCTAGCGGGTACCGAAATGAGCAGTTCTTC
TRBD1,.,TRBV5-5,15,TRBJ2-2,CASRKTGVDTGELFF,TGTGCCAGCAGAAAAACAGGGGTAGACACCGGGGAGCTGTTTTTT
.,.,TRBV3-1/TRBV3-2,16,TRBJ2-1,CASSQDSSNPYNEQFF,TGTGCCAGCAGCCAAGATAGCTCAAACCCCTACAATGAGCAGTTCTTC
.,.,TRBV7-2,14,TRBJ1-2,CASSPQALIPIYTF,TGTGCCAGCAGCCCCCAGGCTCTCATACCCATCTACACCTTC
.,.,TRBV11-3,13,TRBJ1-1,CASSLRGQSEAFF,TGTGCCAGCAGCTTAAGGGGCCAATCCGAAGCTTTCTTT
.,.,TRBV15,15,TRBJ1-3,CATSRDHQGGNTIYF,TGTGCCACCAGCAGAGATCATCAGGGAGGAAACACCATATATTTT
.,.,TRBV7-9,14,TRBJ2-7,CASSLGGGTYEQYF,TGTGCCAGCAGCTTAGGTGGGGGGACCTACGAGCAGTACTTC
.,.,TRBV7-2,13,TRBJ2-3,CASTGTSTDTQYF,TGTGCCAGCACAGGGACTAGCACAGATACGCAGTATTTT